The clone carrying this T cell receptor beta chain occurred once. The CDR3 is made up of 16 amino acids. Germline CDR1 and CDR2: KGHSH and LQKENI. V dropped 0 bases and J dropped 8 bases, with 17 bases sitting between them. This entry belongs to a study of blood T cell repertoires in COVID-19. Across the whole study: COVID-19 samples from acute and convalescent phases originated in the United States, Italy and Spain. Sample material is recorded as cDNA or gDNA derived from T cells, B-cell-depleted T cells, or PBMCs.

Original processing methods: Reference gene primers were amplified, and this amplification served to estimate nucleated cell counts. Measured with immunoSEQ multiplex PCR; TCRdb has only the in-frame clones, and not every one. The DNA gave D and trimming, while V, J and clone size come from that table. The sample has approximately 670,000 clones, 85% to 90% seen once. V gene TRBV18 combines with J gene TRBJ2-1; D possibly corresponds to TRBD2 (6 bases). Sequencing was done on a sample of peripheral blood. This sequence was found in a woman aged 18-29 years with acute or convalescent COVID-19. The CDR3 DNA reads TGTGCCAGCTCACCACCCGCGGGGACTTCTGGGGATGAGCAGTTCTTC. Protein product: CASSPPAGTSGDEQFF.